Shown below are 22 T cell receptor beta chains from a single sample sequenced in a study of T-cell reconstitution after alpha-beta-depleted transplantation in children. A TCRbeta library incorporating unique molecular identifiers was prepared. In TCRdb, the PCR reads were re-called with MiXCR into one record per CDR3 protein. Of 95,000 to 150,000 distinct CDR3 sequences in the sample, roughly 24% were seen once. The specimen was PBMCs, mostly from graft donor cells, collected 180 days after TCRalphabeta/CD19-depleted stem cell transplant. Source of these receptors: a male patient between 2 and 15 years old who had a stem cell transplant for chronic granulomatous disease, so the T cells may come from the graft donor.

This clonotype was seen more than once but under ten times. The rearrangement joins TRBV7-6 to TRBJ1-6; D might be TRBD1 (6 bases). The CDR3 covers 16 residues. The germline V gene encodes CDR1 SGHVS and CDR2 FNYEAQ. Trimming removed 0 bases at V and 8 bases at J, with 14 bases between. CDR3 region: CASSLAIGGSYSPLHF. The CDR3 DNA follows: TGTGCCAGCAGCTTAGCGATAGGGGGTAGTTATTCACCCCTCCACTTT.

The V call is TRBV12-3 or TRBV12-4, the J call TRBJ2-4; 9 nucleotides align to TRBD2. The J segment lost 4 bases and the V segment lost 1 base, leaving 8 bases of the junction unmatched. The CDR3 consists of 17 residues. The CDR3 DNA reads TGTGCCAGCAGTTTAGTCCATAGGGCGGGGGGGAAAAACATTCAGTACTTC. Its translation: CASSLVHRAGGKNIQYF.

The chain recombines TRBV6-2 or TRBV6-3 with TRBJ2-3, with 9 bases lining up with TRBD2. Germline V CDR1 and CDR2: MNHEY, SVGEGT. The CDR3 spans 22 residues. The V segment lost 3 bases and the J segment 1 base; nucleotides outside the gene matches: 23. DNA of the CDR3: TGTGCCAGCAGTTATAAACAGGCTCCGGTGGGGACTAGCCTTTTTGGCACAGATACGCAGTATTTT. Amino acid sequence: CASSYKQAPVGTSLFGTDTQYF.

This sequence joins TRBV24-1 and TRBJ1-5; no reliable D call. The CDR3 runs 14 residues. Between the trimmed V and J ends, which lost 3 bases and 1 base, there was a span of 6 bases. Germline V CDR1 and CDR2: KGHDR, SFDVKD. CDR3 in amino acids: CATSDGDSNQPQHF. CDR3 nucleotides: TGTGCCACCAGTGATGGTGACAGCAATCAGCCCCAGCATTTT.

This clonotype was detected ten times or more. The chain couples TRBV20-1 to TRBJ2-7; 8 bases are a match to TRBD2. The ends lost 3 bases at V and 6 bases at J; junction bases unmatched: 4. The length of the CDR3 is 12 residues. Germline lookup yields CDR1 DFQATT and CDR2 SNEGSKA (reference sequence). The CDR3 loop is CSASGGAVEQYF. The CDR3 DNA sequence: TGCAGTGCTAGCGGGGGGGCCGTCGAGCAGTACTTC.

This clonotype was counted ten times or more. The rearrangement uses TRBV20-1 and TRBJ2-1; 9 bases align to TRBD1. Germline V lookup: CDR1 DFQATT, CDR2 SNEGSKA (reference sequence). Unmatched junction bases numbered 4, after V lost 2 bases and J lost 2 bases. The CDR3 consists of 15 residues. This chain's CDR3 is CSARLGDRAYNEQFF. The CDR3 DNA sequence: TGCAGTGCTAGATTAGGGGACAGGGCCTACAATGAGCAGTTCTTC.

In this sample, this clonotype turned up many times. The J gene is TRBJ1-5, the V gene TRBV5-1; D is possibly TRBD1 (6 bases). The length of the CDR3 is 15 residues. V dropped 3 bases and J dropped 3 bases, with 13 bases sitting between them. Germline CDR1 and CDR2: SGHRS and YFSETQ. This chain's CDR3 is CASSWVGGFNQPQHF. CDR3 nucleotide sequence: TGCGCCAGCAGCTGGGTAGGGGGGTTCAATCAGCCCCAGCATTTT.

This clonotype was found many times. The rearrangement joins TRBV27 to TRBJ2-7; D is ambiguous. Trimming shortened V by 4 bases and J by 1 base, and 14 bases separated the two germline ends. The CDR3 is 15 amino acids. CDR1 is MNHEY, CDR2 SMNVEV, per germline (reference sequence). CDR3 DNA sequence: TGTGCCAGCAGTTCTCGTGGAATCACGTCCTACGAGCAGTACTTC. Protein sequence: CASSSRGITSYEQYF.

The chain joins TRBV12-3 or TRBV12-4 to TRBJ2-1; 8 nucleotides agree with TRBD1. This CDR3 spans 15 amino acids. V lost 6 bases, J lost 8 bases, and 12 bases stayed unmatched. CDR3 protein: CASSARGAGGDEQFF. In DNA form, the CDR3 reads TGTGCCAGCAGCGCTAGGGGGGCAGGGGGCGATGAGCAGTTCTTC.

The sample holds many counts of this clonotype. V and J are TRBV20-1 and TRBJ2-5, with a tentative D call TRBD2 (6 bases). Germline V gene sequence: CDR1 DFQATT, CDR2 SNEGSKA (reference sequence). The CDR3 is made up of 12 amino acids. Trimming removed 6 bases at V and 5 bases at J, with 13 bases between. The DNA of the CDR3 is TGCAGTGCGGACGGGGGTCTCGAGACCCAGTACTTC. This translates into CSADGGLETQYF.

The sample holds a few counts of this clonotype. V usage is TRBV6-5 and J usage is TRBJ2-7; D is possibly TRBD2 (6 bases). Germline V gene data show CDR1 as MNHEY and CDR2 as SVGAGI. Trimming pared 2 bases from V and 6 bases from J, leaving 23 bases between. The CDR3 is 17 amino acids. The CDR3 coding sequence is TGTGCCAGCAGTTACGGTTGGACCGGGACTCGCCCTACCGAGCAGTACTTC. This encodes CASSYGWTGTRPTEQYF.

At least ten counts were recorded for this clonotype. The rearrangement uses TRBV27 and TRBJ1-5, with D unclear. Germline-derived CDR1 and CDR2 are MNHEY and SMNVEV (reference sequence). V was cut by 6 bases and J by 7 bases, with 22 bases left in between. CDR3 size: 16 residues. CDR3 sequence: CASRRTPGLESQPQHF. For the CDR3, the DNA is TGTGCCAGCAGGCGTACCCCCGGCCTAGAGAGCCAGCCCCAGCATTTT.

This clonotype was counted only a few times. CDR3 coding DNA: TGTGCCATCGGAACAGGGCAAGAGACCCAGTACTTC. Translation gives CAIGTGQETQYF. The chain combines TRBV10-3 with TRBJ2-5, with D perhaps matching TRBD1 (6 bases). Trimming cost V 8 bases and J 2 bases, with 9 bases left between them. The CDR3 loop spans 12 amino acids. CDR1 and CDR2 (germline): ENHRY, SYGVKD.

This clonotype was seen repeatedly, ten times or more. J is TRBJ1-1 and V is TRBV30; maybe TRBD1 (5 bases). Between the trimmed V and J ends, which lost 1 base and 8 bases, there was a span of 14 bases. The CDR3 loop spans 13 amino acids. In germline, CDR1 is GTSNPN, CDR2 SVGIG (reference sequence). CDR3 nucleotides: TGTGCCTGGAGTGCCCGGGGGGTCGGAGAAGCTTTCTTT. It codes for CAWSARGVGEAFF. Drawing the rest from reference TRBV30 and TRBJ1-1, the complete variable domain is SQTIHQWPATLVQPVGSPLSLECTVEGTSNPNLYWYRQAAGRGLQLLFYSVGIGQISSEVPQNLSASRPQDRQFILSSKKLLLSDSGFYLCAWSARGVGEAFFGQGTRLTVV.

This clonotype was counted at least ten times. The chain is built from TRBV12-3 or TRBV12-4 and TRBJ2-1; D unclear. Between the trimmed V and J ends, which lost 6 bases and 9 bases, there was a span of 12 bases. The CDR3 contains 12 residues. This CDR3 reads CASRKEVGEQFF. The DNA for the CDR3 is TGTGCCAGCAGAAAAGAGGTTGGTGAGCAGTTCTTC.

This clonotype was found many times. The chain recombines TRBV5-6 with TRBJ2-7; unclear D gene. From germline, CDR1 is SGHDT and CDR2 YYEEEE. There are 12 residues in the CDR3. With 4 bases removed from V and 4 bases from J, the gap between germline ends came to 9 bases. The CDR3 DNA reads TGTGCCAGCAGCCCCGGCGTTTACGAGCAGTACTTC. This codes for CASSPGVYEQYF.

The CDR3 region has the DNA TGCAGTGCTACCGGGACAGGGACAGAGACCCAGTACTTC. It yields the protein CSATGTGTETQYF. This chain joins TRBV20-1 and TRBJ2-5; 9 bases are a match to TRBD1. The CDR3 totals 13 residues. CDR1 is DFQATT and CDR2 is SNEGSKA in the germline V gene (reference sequence). J was trimmed by 4 bases and V by 4 bases; bases with no gene match: 4.

This clonotype was found many times. The V gene is TRBV5-1, the J gene TRBJ2-1; 8 bases are a match to TRBD2. CDR1 is SGHRS, CDR2 YFSETQ, per germline. CDR3 length: 13 residues. V trimming: 10 bases; J trimming: 4 bases; junction bases outside the gene matches: 7. The CDR3 DNA is TGCGCCTGTGGTAGCGGGGTTTACAATGAGCAGTTCTTC. Translated: CACGSGVYNEQFF.

This clonotype has a count of ten or more. The chain is built from TRBV24-1 and TRBJ2-7, with D perhaps matching TRBD1 (5 bases). Trimming took 4 bases from V and 9 from J, leaving 15 bases between them. The CDR3 loop spans 13 amino acids. Germline-derived CDR1 and CDR2 are KGHDR and SFDVKD. The chain's CDR3 is CATSDPRDTAQYF. DNA of the CDR3: TGTGCCACCAGTGACCCCAGGGATACGGCGCAGTACTTC.

The J gene is TRBJ2-3, the V gene TRBV4-1; D is possibly TRBD1 (6 bases). CDR1 and CDR2 (germline): MGHRA, YSYEKL. This CDR3 has 15 residues. The germline V and J ends were trimmed by 4 bases and 1 base, with 12 bases remaining between them. The CDR3 nucleotides read TGCGCCAGCAGCCTAACAGGGTGGGGCACAGATACGCAGTATTTT. It specifies CASSLTGWGTDTQYF.

This chain connects TRBV10-2 to TRBJ2-2; 8 bases match TRBD1. Germline V gene data show CDR1 as WSHSY and CDR2 as SAAADI. The CDR3 spans 13 residues. Trimming at V came to 6 bases and at J to 6 bases, leaving 3 bases not matched to a gene. The CDR3 nucleotides read TGCGCCAGCAGGGACAGGGTAGCCGGGGAGCTGTTTTTT. Its protein product is CASRDRVAGELFF.

This clonotype was seen a few times. The chain couples TRBV7-6 to TRBJ1-6; D gene uncertain. The germline CDR1 and CDR2 sequences are SGHVS and FNYEAQ. This CDR3 is built from 14 residues. V lost 2 bases to trimming and J lost 7 bases, with 9 bases between them. CDR3 amino acids: CASSLYSQNSPLHF. For the CDR3, the DNA is TGTGCCAGCAGCTTATACAGCCAGAATTCACCCCTCCACTTT.